A single sample is the source of the 25 T cell receptor beta chains below, sequenced in a study of blood T cell repertoires in COVID-19. Here immunoSEQ multiplex PCR was the method, and the copy in TCRdb shows in-frame clones only, minus some. The table has tens of thousands of clones, over 85% seen once. Material for sequencing was peripheral blood. The receptor source for this set is a human donor in a cohort sampled during active COVID-19.

V gene TRBV27 combines with J gene TRBJ2-7; a weak D match, TRBD1 (6 bases). Deletions cut 8 bases from V and 1 base from J, with 12 bases between. CDR1 and CDR2 from the germline V gene are MNHEY and SMNVEV (reference sequence). The CDR3 is 13 residues long. CDR3 amino acids: CASGYRVSYEQYF. DNA of the CDR3: TGTGCCAGCGGATACAGGGTATCCTACGAGCAGTACTTC.

The CDR3 DNA follows: TGTGCCAGCAGCGTAGTTACAGGGGGCGAATCTAAAAAATACCAAGAGACCCAGTACTTC. Protein product: CASSVVTGGESKKYQETQYF. The rearrangement uses TRBV9 and TRBJ2-5; 9 nucleotides agree with TRBD1. The germline CDR1 and CDR2 sequences are SGDLS and YYNGEE. V lost 0 bases, J lost 0 bases, and 15 bases stayed unmatched. This CDR3 is 20 amino acids long.

V is TRBV5-1 and J is TRBJ2-5; D might be TRBD2 (6 bases). This CDR3 has 14 residues. In germline, CDR1 is SGHRS, CDR2 YFSETQ. Trimming pared 0 bases from V and 4 bases from J, leaving 10 bases between. The DNA for the CDR3 is TGCGCCAGCAGCTTGGGGCAGGGAGGAGAGACCCAGTACTTC. Translating gives CASSLGQGGETQYF.

This clone has only one observation. The rearrangement uses TRBV5-1 and TRBJ1-4; possible D gene TRBD1, 5 bases. V was clipped by 0 bases and J by 6 bases, with 12 bases between them. Germline-derived CDR1 and CDR2 are SGHRS and YFSETQ. There are 15 residues in the CDR3. CDR3 DNA sequence: TGCGCCAGCAGCTTGGCCGCCCAGGGCGATGAAAAACTGTTTTTT. It codes for CASSLAAQGDEKLFF.

This chain uses TRBV7-6 with TRBJ2-7; TRBD1 matches at 8 bases. The CDR3 contains 13 residues. Germline loops: CDR1 SGHVS, CDR2 FNYEAQ. With 4 bases clipped from V and 5 bases from J, the junction kept 4 bases outside the gene matches. CDR3 in DNA: TGTGCCAGCAGCTCCGGACAGGGCAACGAGCAGTACTTC. It translates to CASSSGQGNEQYF.

This clone was found once. The V and J genes are TRBV7-2 and TRBJ1-2; the D gene is possibly TRBD1 (5 bases). With 4 bases removed from V and 7 bases from J, the gap between germline ends came to 13 bases. Germline V gene data show CDR1 as SGHTA and CDR2 as FQGNSA. The CDR3 sequence is 13 residues long. The CDR3 DNA reads as TGTGCCAGCAGCTCTCCAGTTCAGGGTGGCTACACCTTC. Amino acids: CASSSPVQGGYTF.

J is TRBJ2-1 and V is TRBV7-9, with D maybe TRBD2 (6 bases). This CDR3 spans 13 amino acids. CDR1 is SEHNR and CDR2 is FQNEAQ in the germline V gene (reference sequence). Trimming removed 5 bases from V and 12 bases from J, with 17 bases in between. CDR3 coding DNA: TGTGCCAGCAGCCCCCCCGGGAGATTCGGGCAGTTCTTC. Protein sequence: CASSPPGRFGQFF.

This sequence joins TRBV5-5 and TRBJ2-2; the D is unclear. The CDR3 covers 15 residues. The V gene's germline CDR1 is SGHKS and CDR2 YYEKEE (reference sequence). V was clipped by 1 base and J by 0 bases, with 7 bases between them. CDR3 nucleotide sequence: TGTGCCAGCAGCTTGTTCCAGACGAACACCGGGGAGCTGTTTTTT. This translates into CASSLFQTNTGELFF. Filled out from reference TRBV5-5 and TRBJ2-2, the complete variable domain reads DAGVTQSPTHLIKTRGQQVTLRCSPISGHKSVSWYQQVLGQGPQFIFQYYEKEERGRGNFPDRFSARQFPNYSSELNVNALLLGDSALYLCASSLFQTNTGELFFGEGSRLTVL.

A single count supports this clone. The gene calls are TRBV7-6 and TRBJ2-7; 9 bases match TRBD1. Unmatched junction bases numbered 7, after V lost 5 bases and J lost 5 bases. The germline CDR1 and CDR2 sequences are SGHVS and FNYEAQ. The CDR3 is made up of 14 amino acids. The CDR3 region has the DNA TGTGCCAGCAGCGGGGGGGGACAGGGACACGAGCAGTACTTC. The encoded protein is CASSGGGQGHEQYF.

The V call is TRBV6-6, the J call TRBJ2-5, with TRBD2 identical over 8 bases. Germline V CDR1 and CDR2: MNHNY, SVGAGI (reference sequence). This CDR3 is built from 13 residues. Trimming took 9 bases from V and 2 from J; bases not matched to a gene: 5. The DNA for the CDR3 is TGTGCCAGTGTAGCGGGGATACAAGAGACCCAGTACTTC. Translation: CASVAGIQETQYF.

The J gene is TRBJ2-5, the V gene TRBV3-1 (or the pseudogene TRBV3-2); 7 bases fit TRBD1. V dropped 0 bases and J dropped 0; count of bases not matched to a gene: 7. This CDR3 comprises 17 residues. Germline CDR1 LGHDT, CDR2 YNNKEL (reference sequence). CDR3 DNA sequence: TGTGCCAGCAGCCAAGATCGGCCAGGGACAGACCAAGAGACCCAGTACTTC. Translating gives CASSQDRPGTDQETQYF.

The chain links TRBV6-5 to TRBJ2-7; TRBD2 agrees at 12 bases. The trim removed 0 bases at V and 2 bases at J, leaving 2 bases unmatched. CDR1 and CDR2 (germline): MNHEY, SVGAGI. This CDR3 spans 16 amino acids. The CDR3 reads CASSYSRLAGAYEQYF. CDR3 sequence (DNA): TGTGCCAGCAGTTACTCCCGACTAGCGGGGGCCTACGAGCAGTACTTC.

V usage is TRBV10-1 and J usage is TRBJ2-7; 7 positions agree with TRBD2. The CDR3 consists of 18 residues. J gave up 3 bases and V 3 bases, and 17 bases lay outside the gene matches. CDR1 and CDR2 (germline): WNHNN, SYGVQD (reference sequence). The CDR3 loop is CASSELSGGLAEFYEQYF. CDR3 bases: TGCGCCAGCAGTGAATTGAGTGGAGGGCTAGCGGAGTTCTACGAGCAGTACTTC.

This chain links TRBV19 with TRBJ1-1, with D possibly matching TRBD1 (5 bases). Trimming stripped 5 bases from V and 1 base from J, with 14 bases between. Germline V lookup: CDR1 LNHDA, CDR2 SQIVND (reference sequence). The CDR3 contains 15 residues. This chain's CDR3 is CASSGASQPNTEAFF. DNA for the CDR3: TGTGCCAGTAGTGGGGCGTCGCAGCCGAACACTGAAGCTTTCTTT.

The chain couples TRBV7-9 to TRBJ1-1; D remains ambiguous. There are 13 residues in the CDR3. Trimming took off 9 bases at V and 6 bases at J, with 17 bases between the two ends. Germline V CDR1 and CDR2: SEHNR, FQNEAQ (reference sequence). The CDR3 nucleotides read TGTGCCAGTTTCACTAACGAGGTCCCTGAAGCTTTCTTT. Amino acids: CASFTNEVPEAFF.

This clone was detected only a few times. The genes are TRBV7-9 and TRBJ1-5; D ambiguous. CDR1 and CDR2 (germline): SEHNR, FQNEAQ (reference sequence). CDR3 size: 15 residues. Trimming left V 1 base short and J 3 bases short, with 10 bases between. The CDR3 sequence is CASSLGSSYNQPQHF. CDR3 DNA: TGTGCCAGCAGCTTAGGTTCGAGTTACAATCAGCCCCAGCATTTT.

This chain links TRBV5-1 with TRBJ2-7, with 10 bases fitting TRBD2. The ends lost 4 bases at V and 2 bases at J; junction bases unmatched: 6. CDR3 size: 15 residues. Germline-derived CDR1 and CDR2 are SGHRS and YFSETQ. The CDR3 coding sequence is TGCGCCAGCAGCCTAGGGACTAGCGAAACCTACGAGCAGTACTTC. This translates into CASSLGTSETYEQYF.

V is TRBV4-3 and J is TRBJ1-1; the D is unclear. The CDR3 contains 14 residues. Germline V gives CDR1 LGHNA, CDR2 YSLEER. The V end lost 1 base, the J end lost 0 bases, and 6 bases lay between the germline ends. The CDR3 DNA sequence: TGCGCCAGCAGCCAAGGCGGTCTGAACACTGAAGCTTTCTTT. As protein: CASSQGGLNTEAFF.

This clone was detected a few times. The chain recombines TRBV7-3 with TRBJ1-6; no clear D. V lost 1 base, J lost 14 bases, and 12 bases lay in between. CDR1 and CDR2 (germline): SGHTA, FQGTGA. CDR3 length: 13 residues. The CDR3 is CASSLKFGESLHF. The CDR3 DNA is TGTGCCAGCAGCTTAAAATTCGGGGAGTCCCTCCACTTT.

Turning to this clone: Other DNA sequences from this sample encode an identical CDR3 as well. The chain couples TRBV6-2 or TRBV6-3 to TRBJ2-7, with 9 positions matching TRBD2. Per germline, CDR1 MNHEY and CDR2 SVGEGT. This CDR3 is built from 22 residues. V lost 6 bases and J lost 7; bases outside the gene matches: 34. CDR3 bases: TGTGCCAGCAGCCGTAGTACGCCTCGCGGGAGGGGGGGGCCGAGGGTACTTAAAGAGCAGTACTTC. As protein: CASSRSTPRGRGGPRVLKEQYF.

The chain recombines TRBV7-3 with TRBJ2-5, with D tentatively TRBD1 (7 bases). V dropped 2 bases and J dropped 4 bases, with 14 bases sitting between them. The CDR3 spans 15 residues. Germline V CDR1 and CDR2: SGHTA, FQGTGA. This CDR3 is CASSLGAGGGETQYF. As DNA, the CDR3 is TGTGCCAGCAGCTTAGGCGCAGGGGGAGGAGAGACCCAGTACTTC.

This rearrangement joins TRBV30 to TRBJ2-7; weak D call: TRBD1 (6 bases). V was shortened by 1 base and J by 0 bases, with 10 bases between the two germline ends. This CDR3 contains 14 residues. Germline lookup yields CDR1 GTSNPN and CDR2 SVGIG (reference sequence). The DNA for the CDR3 is TGTGCCTGGAGTGGAACGGACAGCTCCTACGAGCAGTACTTC. It yields the protein CAWSGTDSSYEQYF.

The chain couples TRBV7-2 to TRBJ2-1; 7 nucleotides line up with TRBD1. Trimming took 5 bases from V and 10 from J; bases not matched to a gene: 14. Germline-derived CDR1 and CDR2 are SGHTA and FQGNSA. The CDR3 is 15 amino acids. CDR3 DNA: TGTGCCAGCAGCATTTGGACAGGATCGGGCCAAGAGCAGTTCTTC. Its translation: CASSIWTGSGQEQFF.

This clone was recorded once. V usage is TRBV5-1 and J usage is TRBJ2-4, with D possibly being TRBD2 (5 bases). Looked up from germline, CDR1 is SGHRS and CDR2 is YFSETQ. V lost 2 bases and J 0 bases, leaving 9 bases between the germline ends. The CDR3 runs 15 residues. The CDR3 loop is CASSFWGEAKNIQYF. The CDR3 DNA sequence: TGCGCCAGCAGCTTTTGGGGAGAAGCCAAAAACATTCAGTACTTC.

The CDR3 reads CASRLFDTDTQYF. In nucleotides, the CDR3 is TGTGCCAGCAGACTATTTGACACAGATACGCAGTATTTT. The chain has TRBV2 and TRBJ2-3; D remains unclear. Per germline, CDR1 SNHLY and CDR2 FYNNEI. The CDR3 has 13 residues. V lost 6 bases and J 2 bases, leaving 9 bases between the germline ends.